This TCR beta chain was sequenced in a study of low-dose radiotherapy and immunotherapy resistance in tumors. Study as a whole: Each patient was administered nivolumab intravenously at 240 mg, which was a flat dose, every two weeks, along with intravenous ipilimumab at 1 mg/kg every six weeks. Daily intake of oral aspirin 300 mg by patients lasted four cycles and began on cycle 1 day 1.

First-strand cDNA relied on TRAV- and TRBV-specific primers spanning alpha and beta chains. Over around 19 PCR cycles, TCRs were amplified from a constant-region primer and V-primer adapter. TCRdb fed the reads into MiXCR, producing one record per CDR3 protein. The sample has around 68,000 distinct CDR3 sequences; about 25% are singletons. This clonotype occurred a few times. The time point denotes: before trial treatment. Patients qualified if they had advanced solid tumors that lacked tumor-infiltrating lymphocytes. The source is a male donor with rectosigmoid adenocarcinoma. The source was PBMCs, collected before treatment.

In DNA, the CDR3 is TGTGCCAGCGGAACAGGGTGGGCTGGAAACACCATATATTTT. This encodes CASGTGWAGNTIYF. This chain uses TRBV19 with TRBJ1-3, with a weak D call TRBD1 (6 bases). The CDR3 sequence is 14 residues long. The V gene's germline CDR1 is LNHDA and CDR2 SQIVND (reference sequence). Trimming removed 9 bases from V and 2 bases from J, with 14 bases in between. Complete variable domain (other parts from reference TRBV19 and TRBJ1-3): DGGITQSPKYLFRKEGQNVTLSCEQNLNHDAMYWYRQDPGQGLRLIYYSQIVNDFQKGDIAEGYSVSREKKESFPLTVTSAQKNPTAFYLCASGTGWAGNTIYFGEGSWLTVV.